This T cell receptor beta chain derives from a study of regulatory T cells in long-lasting Graves disease. The wider study: Graves' patients, diagnosed recently, had received antithyroid drugs under 3 months. The study's findings and limits: Newly diagnosed patients had higher TCR diversity than persistent Graves' patients did. More public clonotypes were shared by persistent patients (about 3,000) than by new patients (about 1,000). Preferential use of TRBV28, TRBJ1-2 and TRBJ2-5 was seen in persistent disease.

Both iRepertoire HTBI primers and Arm-PCR of CDR3 regions were used to build the TCR beta libraries. TCRdb fed the multiplex PCR reads into MiXCR, producing one record per CDR3 protein. The data hold about 220,000 distinct CDR3 sequences, with about 16% observed a single time. With 7 bases clipped from V and 9 bases from J, the junction kept 22 bases outside the gene matches. The CDR3 sequence is 18 residues long. The germline V gene has CDR1 MNHEY and CDR2 SVGEGT. In this sample, this clonotype turned up many times. The target antigen is unknown. The time point here: newly diagnosed GD, antithyroid drugs for less than 3 months. After RNA was extracted from PBMCs, the TCR library was made from it.

The sample here was peripheral blood mononuclear cells (PBMCs), taken at new diagnosis, from a patient treated with antithyroid drugs. The sequence came from a female donor with Graves disease. The chain uses TRBV6-2 or TRBV6-3 and TRBJ2-1; TRBD2 matches 9 bases. CDR3: CASTKRLASGNLWGEQFF. CDR3 DNA: TGTGCCAGCACCAAAAGACTGGCTAGCGGGAACCTGTGGGGTGAGCAGTTCTTC.